These T cell receptor beta chains were read from a single sample in a study of OX40 agonist ivuxolimab in advanced cancers. This table comes from immunoSEQ multiplex PCR, and its TCRdb copy is limited to in-frame clones, with some not included. The table records under 80,000 clones, approximately 86% of them present only once. This material consisted of CD4+ or CD8+ T cells sorted from blood, taken in a trial of the OX40 agonist ivuxolimab. Receptors originate from an adult with an advanced solid tumor such as melanoma, head and neck, liver or kidney cancer. Both conserved end residues are part of each CDR3. D genes are given only for firm matches. Clone size appears in some rows only: once, few, many, or a class for an expanded clone.

size,J,V,D,CDR3,DNA
few,TRBJ2-7,TRBV23-1,NA,CASNPAKIQGSSSYEQYF,TGCGCCAGCAACCCCGCTAAAATACAGGGATCCAGCTCCTACGAGCAGTACTTC
NA,TRBJ1-2,TRBV6-5,TRBD1,CASSRAQGASGYTF,TGTGCCAGCAGTAGGGCACAGGGGGCTTCTGGCTACACCTTC
NA,TRBJ1-5,TRBV27,NA,CASWDSNQPQHF,TGTGCCAGCTGGGACAGCAATCAGCCCCAGCATTTT
NA,TRBJ2-6,TRBV5-1,NA,CASSLVGGGSGANVLTF,TGCGCCAGCAGCTTGGTGGGGGGTGGCTCTGGGGCCAACGTCCTGACTTTC
NA,TRBJ2-3,TRBV10-3,TRBD2,CAISESTSGGRTDTQYF,TGTGCCATCAGTGAGTCGACTTCGGGGGGGAGAACAGATACGCAGTATTTT
few,TRBJ2-3,TRBV6-1,TRBD2,CASSETGLAGASSTDTQYF,TGTGCCAGCAGTGAGACAGGACTAGCGGGGGCCTCTAGCACAGATACGCAGTATTTT
NA,TRBJ1-1,TRBV5-1,TRBD1,CASSPSRDRAEAFF,TGCGCCAGCAGCCCGTCCCGGGACAGGGCTGAAGCTTTCTTT
NA,TRBJ2-4,TRBV30,NA,CAWSVGGNIQYF,TGTGCCTGGAGTGTTGGTGGAAACATTCAGTACTTC
NA,TRBJ1-1,TRBV2,NA,CASSPRKGAFF,TGTGCCAGCAGCCCCCGCAAAGGAGCTTTCTTT
NA,TRBJ2-7,TRBV4-3,TRBD1,CASSQVVGQGYYEQYF,TGCGCCAGCAGCCAAGTAGTCGGACAGGGATACTACGAGCAGTACTTC
NA,TRBJ1-2,TRBV4-2,NA,CASSPLGDNYGYTF,TGTGCCAGCAGCCCCCTCGGAGATAACTATGGCTACACCTTC
NA,TRBJ2-5,TRBV14,TRBD2,CASSPGLAVQETQYF,TGTGCCAGCAGCCCGGGACTAGCGGTTCAAGAGACCCAGTACTTC
NA,TRBJ1-5,TRBV2,NA,CASGQRFTSNQPQHF,TGTGCCAGCGGCCAGAGATTCACTAGCAATCAGCCCCAGCATTTT
NA,TRBJ1-1,TRBV18,NA,CASSPWTQVDGSAEAFF,TGTGCCAGCTCACCTTGGACCCAGGTGGATGGTAGCGCTGAAGCTTTCTTT
NA,TRBJ1-5,TRBV2,TRBD1,CASSRDSSNQPQHF,TGTGCCAGCAGCCGGGACAGTAGCAATCAGCCCCAGCATTTT
NA,TRBJ2-1,TRBV7-2,TRBD2,CASSLRTSGYNEQFF,TGTGCCAGCAGCTTAAGGACTAGCGGTTACAATGAGCAGTTCTTC
once,TRBJ2-1,TRBV5-3,NA,CARSSATRSLAPEQFF,TGTGCCAGAAGCAGCGCGACTAGAAGTCTTGCCCCTGAGCAGTTCTTC
NA,TRBJ2-7,TRBV4-3,TRBD2,CASSQDRRTSGEQYF,TGCGCCAGCAGCCAAGATAGGCGGACTAGCGGCGAGCAGTACTTC
NA,TRBJ2-3,TRBV18,TRBD2,CASSPREGVGRDTQYF,TGTGCCAGCTCACCACGGGAGGGCGTTGGGAGAGATACGCAGTATTTT
NA,TRBJ1-1,TRBV6-4,NA,CASSASSGNTEAFF,TGTGCCAGCAGTGCATCTTCGGGTAACACTGAAGCTTTCTTT
once,TRBJ2-5,TRBV11-1,NA,CASSSLGSVETQYF,TGTGCCAGCAGCTCCCTGGGGTCAGTTGAGACCCAGTACTTC
NA,TRBJ2-7,TRBV6-5,TRBD2,CASSYQVRGAPAKQYF,TGTGCCAGCAGTTACCAGGTGCGGGGGGCCCCCGCTAAGCAGTACTTC
NA,TRBJ1-1,TRBV19,TRBD1,CASSISPTGGTEAFF,TGTGCCAGTAGTATATCTCCCACAGGGGGCACTGAAGCTTTCTTT
NA,TRBJ1-2,TRBV18,NA,CASSPPWGDYGYTF,TGTGCCAGCTCACCACCCTGGGGGGACTATGGCTACACCTTC
NA,TRBJ2-1,TRBV27,TRBD2,CASSLQGLAREPQFF,TGTGCCAGCAGTTTGCAGGGACTAGCGAGAGAGCCGCAGTTCTTC